Below, 3 T cell receptor beta chains from the same sample are listed, as sequenced in a study of OX40 agonist ivuxolimab in advanced cancers. Assay: immunoSEQ multiplex PCR; the TCRdb copy retains only in-frame clones and omits some. The table shows 75,000 to 100,000 clones, with roughly nine tenths occurring only once. The source was CD4+ or CD8+ T cells sorted from blood, collected in a trial of the OX40 agonist ivuxolimab. The receptors come from an adult with an advanced solid tumor such as melanoma, head and neck, liver or kidney cancer.

The chain carries TRBV19 and TRBJ1-5, with D possibly TRBD1 on 5 matching bases. V shed 7 bases and J shed 3 bases, with 13 bases lying between them. Germline CDR1 and CDR2: LNHDA and SQIVND (reference sequence). The CDR3 spans 14 residues. The CDR3, as DNA: TGTGCCAGTACCCTGGGACCTCTCAATCAGCCCCAGCATTTT. Its protein product is CASTLGPLNQPQHF. Full variable domain (missing parts from reference TRBV19 and TRBJ1-5): DGGITQSPKYLFRKEGQNVTLSCEQNLNHDAMYWYRQDPGQGLRLIYYSQIVNDFQKGDIAEGYSVSREKKESFPLTVTSAQKNPTAFYLCASTLGPLNQPQHFGDGTRLSIL.

The J gene is TRBJ1-2, the V gene TRBV4-2; no definite D call. Germline-derived CDR1 and CDR2 are LGHNA and YNFKEQ. The V end lost 0 bases, the J end lost 0 bases, and 8 bases lay between the germline ends. The CDR3 length is 15 residues. The CDR3 DNA follows: TGTGCCAGCAGCCAAGATCGGAGAGCTAACTATGGCTACACCTTC. Its protein product is CASSQDRRANYGYTF.

The chain links TRBV6-5 to TRBJ1-2; possibly TRBD1 for D (5 bases). The CDR3 covers 13 residues. Germline assignment: CDR1 MNHEY and CDR2 SVGAGI. Trimming took off 6 bases at V and 7 bases at J, with 15 bases between the two ends. This CDR3 reads CASSAAGGGGYTF. As DNA, the CDR3 is TGTGCCAGCAGCGCGGCGGGGGGGGGTGGCTACACCTTC.